The 10 T cell receptor beta chains below all came from one sample that was sequenced in a study of response to subunit inactivated influenza vaccine. One entry per CDR3 protein results from TCRdb running MiXCR on the RT-PCR reads. The sample contains some 160,000 distinct CDR3 sequences, roughly 10% of which appear only once. Specimen: non-naive T cells sorted from PBMCs, collected roughly 45 days after vaccination. These receptors all come from a man aged 50 or older who received an inactivated influenza vaccine.

There are a few counts of this clonotype. The V and J genes are TRBV12-3 or TRBV12-4 and TRBJ1-4, with D unresolved. Deletions cut 2 bases from V and 10 bases from J, with 8 bases between. CDR3 length: 12 amino acids. CDR3 in DNA: TGTGCCAGCAGTTTATCAATCGGAAAACTGTTTTTT. This gives the protein CASSLSIGKLFF.

The chain is built from TRBV28 and TRBJ2-7, with 8 bases that match TRBD2. V dropped 8 bases and J dropped 3; count of bases not matched to a gene: 6. The V gene's germline CDR1 is MDHEN and CDR2 SYDVKM. The CDR3 consists of 13 residues. The DNA for the CDR3 is TGTGCCAGCCGGGGTAGCGGGATCTACGAGCAGTACTTC. It encodes CASRGSGIYEQYF.

This chain links TRBV27 with TRBJ2-6, with a tentative D call TRBD1 (6 bases). The CDR3 has 16 amino acids. The V gene lost 6 bases and the J gene lost 0 bases, with 12 bases spanning the gap. Germline values: CDR1 MNHEY, CDR2 SMNVEV (reference sequence). The DNA of the CDR3 is TGTGCCAGCAGCTGGACAGCCCCCTCTGGGGCCAACGTCCTGACTTTC. Amino acid sequence: CASSWTAPSGANVLTF.

This clonotype was counted at least ten times. V usage is TRBV29-1 and J usage is TRBJ2-3; TRBD2 aligns across 9 bases. The CDR3 contains 19 residues. From germline, CDR1 is SQVTM and CDR2 ANQGSEA. Germline trimming cut 1 base from V and 1 base from J; bases unmatched to any gene: 15. The CDR3 loop is CSVEGSETSGWTRTDTQYF. The CDR3 DNA sequence: TGCAGCGTTGAAGGGTCGGAGACTAGCGGTTGGACGCGCACAGATACGCAGTATTTT.

Many counts were recorded for this clonotype. This chain connects TRBV29-1 to TRBJ2-1; TRBD1 aligns across 7 bases. The CDR3 runs 14 residues. Trimming took 5 bases from V and 6 from J; bases not matched to a gene: 10. Germline CDR1 and CDR2: SQVTM and ANQGSEA. The CDR3 nucleotides read TGCAGCGTTAGGATAGGGGGCCAGGGCAATGAGCAGTTCTTC. Translation gives CSVRIGGQGNEQFF.

This clonotype has a count of ten or more. The gene calls are TRBV18 and TRBJ2-3; 7 nucleotides match TRBD1. V trimming: 3 bases; J trimming: 3 bases; junction bases outside the gene matches: 9. CDR1 and CDR2 (germline): KGHSH, LQKENI. The CDR3 sequence is 16 residues long. The CDR3 region has the DNA TGTGCCAGCTCACCTCCAGGGGGTGTTGTTACAGATACGCAGTATTTT. This gives the protein CASSPPGGVVTDTQYF.

The CDR3 loop reads CASSLSGGGAGELFF. The CDR3 nucleotides read TGTGCCAGCAGCTTATCTGGCGGGGGGGCCGGGGAGCTGTTTTTT. V usage is TRBV7-2 and J usage is TRBJ2-2; 9 bases are a match to TRBD2. Germline CDR1 reads SGHTA; CDR2 reads FQGNSA. The V gene end was trimmed by 2 bases and the J gene end by 6 bases; junction bases not matched to a gene: 4. The CDR3 sequence is 15 residues long.

The chain joins TRBV29-1 to TRBJ2-3, with no clear D. CDR3 size: 11 residues. In germline, CDR1 is SQVTM, CDR2 ANQGSEA. DNA of the CDR3: TGCCTTTGTAGGAACACAGATACGCAGTATTTT. Encoded protein: CLCRNTDTQYF.

This clonotype was seen many times. The chain carries TRBV9 and TRBJ1-1, with D perhaps TRBD1 (5 bases). V was clipped by 0 bases and J by 4 bases, with 13 bases between them. The CDR3 contains 15 residues. The germline CDR1 and CDR2 sequences are SGDLS and YYNGEE. The CDR3 DNA reads TGTGCCAGCAGCGTAGGTTTGGGGGAAGCCACTGAAGCTTTCTTT. Translating gives CASSVGLGEATEAFF.

Ten or more counts support this clonotype. The rearrangement uses TRBV4-2 and TRBJ2-7; tentatively, D is TRBD2 (5 bases). Trimming pared 6 bases from V and 0 bases from J, leaving 15 bases between. Germline CDR1 reads LGHNA; CDR2 reads YNFKEQ. The CDR3 has 15 residues. In nucleotides, the CDR3 is TGTGCCAGCAGGCCCGAGGGTACAGTCTCCTACGAGCAGTACTTC. Protein product: CASRPEGTVSYEQYF.